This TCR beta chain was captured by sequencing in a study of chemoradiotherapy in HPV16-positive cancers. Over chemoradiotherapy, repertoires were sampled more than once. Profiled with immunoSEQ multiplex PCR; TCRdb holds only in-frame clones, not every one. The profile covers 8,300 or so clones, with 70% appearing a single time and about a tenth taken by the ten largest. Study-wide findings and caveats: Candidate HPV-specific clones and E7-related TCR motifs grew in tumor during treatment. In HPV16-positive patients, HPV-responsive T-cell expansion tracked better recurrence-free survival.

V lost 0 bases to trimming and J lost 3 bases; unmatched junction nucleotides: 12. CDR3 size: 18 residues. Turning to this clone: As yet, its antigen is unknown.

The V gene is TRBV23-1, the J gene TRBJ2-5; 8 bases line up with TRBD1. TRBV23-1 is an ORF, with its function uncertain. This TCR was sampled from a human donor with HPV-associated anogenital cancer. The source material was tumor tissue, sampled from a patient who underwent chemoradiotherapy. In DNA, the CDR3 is TGCGCCAGCAGTCAATCGATTAAGAGGACAGGGTTCGAAGAGACCCAGTACTTC. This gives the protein CASSQSIKRTGFEETQYF.